The 21 T cell receptor beta chains below come from one sample, sequenced in a study of cytomegalovirus exposure and HLA in healthy donors. Primers for the PCR totalled 60 Vbeta and 13 Jbeta. The data were produced by immunoSEQ multiplex PCR, yet TCRdb's version contains in-frame clones alone and is incomplete. The sample consists of approximately 170,000 clones, 85% of them appearing once. Sample: PBMCs. The receptors derive from a boy between 2 and 15 years old in good health and CMV-seronegative.

This clone was detected a few times. The chain combines TRBV7-5 with TRBJ2-7; the table gives TRBD1 as D, unverified against the DNA. TRBV7-5 is assigned pseudogene status. This CDR3 is built from 17 residues. CDR3 amino acids: CVRSLAGRQGNIHEQYV. The CDR3 DNA is TGTGTCAGAAGCTTAGCAGGTCGACAGGGGAACATACACGAGCAGTACGTC.

This clone has more than one count but fewer than ten. Mismatch with germline at one junction end may stem from a read error. The chain carries TRBV10-3 and TRBJ2-7; 10 bases are a match to TRBD1. The CDR3 is 16 amino acids. In germline, CDR1 is ENHRY, CDR2 SYGVKD. The CDR3 region has the DNA TGTGCCAGCAGTGAAGTGGGGACAGGGGAAACCTACGAGCAGTACTTC. Translation gives CASSEVGTGETYEQYF.

CDR3 sequence (DNA): TGTGCCAGTAGTACTCACAGGGAGTTGGGAACTGAAGCTTTCTTT. Translation gives CASSTHRELGTEAFF. V is TRBV19 and J is TRBJ1-1, with D perhaps TRBD1 (6 bases). V lost 4 bases to trimming and J lost 5 bases, with 17 bases between them. The CDR3 length is 15 residues. From germline, CDR1 is LNHDA and CDR2 SQIVND (reference sequence). The variable domain in full, with the rest retrieved from reference TRBV19 and TRBJ1-1, is DGGITQSPKYLFRKEGQNVTLSCEQNLNHDAMYWYRQDPGQGLRLIYYSQIVNDFQKGDIAEGYSVSREKKESFPLTVTSAQKNPTAFYLCASSTHRELGTEAFFGQGTRLTVV.

A note on this clone: An end of the junction differs from the germline gene, which may be a read error. This chain links TRBV7-9 with TRBJ1-6, with a tentative D call TRBD1 (6 bases). Germline CDR1 and CDR2: SEHNR and FQNEAQ (reference sequence). CDR3 length: 16 residues. In nucleotides, the CDR3 is TGTTCCAGCAGCCCAACAGGGCAGTACTATAATTCACCCCTCCACTTT. Its translation is CSSSPTGQYYNSPLHF.

The chain links TRBV6-5 to TRBJ2-7; D is perhaps TRBD2 (6 bases). CDR1 and CDR2 (germline): MNHEY, SVGAGI. The V end was cut by 10 bases, the J end by 3 bases, with 13 bases between. The CDR3 spans 12 residues. This CDR3 reads CATRDSLYEQYF. CDR3 in DNA: TGTGCCACCCGGGACTCGCTCTACGAGCAGTACTTC.

The chain employs TRBV2 and TRBJ2-7; the match to TRBD1 covers 8 bases. Trimming removed 8 bases from V and 1 base from J; junction bases left unmatched: 4. Germline V gene data show CDR1 as SNHLY and CDR2 as FYNNEI. The CDR3 contains 13 residues. As DNA, the CDR3 is TGTGCCAGCCAGGACAGGGAATCCTACGAGCAGTACTTC. Amino acid sequence: CASQDRESYEQYF.

The chain links TRBV19 to TRBJ2-2, with TRBD2 matching over 14 bases. CDR3 size: 17 residues. Trimming took 5 bases from V and 7 from J; bases not matched to a gene: 9. Looked up from germline, CDR1 is LNHDA and CDR2 is SQIVND (reference sequence). Written as DNA, the CDR3 is TGTGCCAGTAGTCTCCGACTAGCGGGAGGGCGGAACGGGGAGCTGTTTTTT. It codes for CASSLRLAGGRNGELFF.

This chain joins TRBV5-1 and TRBJ1-1, with D tentatively TRBD1 (6 bases). V was shortened by 3 bases and J by 7 bases, with 22 bases between the two germline ends. The CDR3 extends over 16 amino acids. CDR1 is SGHRS and CDR2 is YFSETQ in the germline V gene. The CDR3 region is CASSWGGGRQAIEAFF. The CDR3 DNA reads TGCGCCAGCAGCTGGGGGGGCGGGAGGCAAGCAATTGAAGCTTTCTTT.

This chain uses TRBV27 with TRBJ1-1; 9 nucleotides align to TRBD1. After removal of 8 bases from V and 0 bases from J, the junction contained 1 base not matched to a gene. This CDR3 comprises 13 residues. The germline gives CDR1 MNHEY, CDR2 SMNVEV (reference sequence). The CDR3 sequence is CASGQGMNTEAFF. The CDR3 nucleotides read TGTGCCAGCGGACAGGGGATGAACACTGAAGCTTTCTTT.

The rearrangement joins TRBV28 to TRBJ2-3; TRBD2 agrees at 9 bases. V lost 5 bases and J lost 4; bases outside the gene matches: 7. Germline lookup yields CDR1 MDHEN and CDR2 SYDVKM. The CDR3 has 15 amino acids. The CDR3 loop is CASSNSSGMPDTQYF. The CDR3, as DNA: TGTGCCAGCAGTAACTCTAGCGGGATGCCAGATACGCAGTATTTT.

V gene TRBV9 combines with J gene TRBJ1-4, with D possibly being TRBD1 (5 bases). CDR3 length: 13 residues. Per germline, CDR1 SGDLS and CDR2 YYNGEE. Trimming shortened V by 7 bases and J by 5 bases, and 12 bases separated the two germline ends. The DNA for the CDR3 is TGTGCCAGCGCCGGCAGGGCGAATGAAAAACTGTTTTTT. It translates to CASAGRANEKLFF.

Concerning this clone itself: One end of the junction fails to match germline, which may point to a read error. Additional DNA sequences in this sample encode the identical CDR3. This chain uses TRBV27 with TRBJ2-1; 7 bases line up with TRBD2. Germline CDR1 is MNHEY and CDR2 is SMNVEV (reference sequence). The CDR3 is 16 residues long. CDR3 region: CASSLSSGTIYNEQFF. The CDR3 DNA follows: TGTGCCAGCAGCTTATCTAGCGGAACAATTTACAATGAGCAGTTCTTC.

This chain uses TRBV5-4 with TRBJ1-5, with D maybe TRBD1 (6 bases). V was pared by 5 bases and J by 5 bases, with 17 bases between. The germline CDR1 and CDR2 sequences are SGHNT and YYREEE (reference sequence). CDR3 length equals 15 residues. The CDR3: CASRNHTGFYQPQHF. The CDR3 DNA reads TGTGCCAGCAGAAACCATACAGGGTTTTATCAGCCCCAGCATTTT.

The chain has TRBV11-3 and TRBJ1-1; 7 nucleotides line up with TRBD1. The CDR3 is made up of 16 amino acids. CDR1 and CDR2 from the germline V gene are SGHNT and YENEEA. V was clipped by 8 bases and J by 0 bases; unmatched bases: 12. Written as DNA, the CDR3 is TGTGCCAGCGCCCCGGGACAGCCTATCTTGAACACTGAAGCTTTCTTT. Translation gives CASAPGQPILNTEAFF.

The gene calls are TRBV5-1 and TRBJ2-5; 7 nucleotides match TRBD1. The length of the CDR3 is 16 residues. Germline V lookup: CDR1 SGHRS, CDR2 YFSETQ. J was trimmed by 4 bases and V by 3 bases; bases with no gene match: 12. CDR3 loop: CASSYQPTGVGETQYF. CDR3 DNA: TGCGCCAGCAGCTACCAACCCACAGGGGTTGGAGAGACCCAGTACTTC.

The chain recombines TRBV11-3 with TRBJ2-2, with 8 positions matching TRBD1. Per the germline V gene, CDR1 is SGHNT and CDR2 is YENEEA. V was clipped by 5 bases and J by 5 bases; unmatched bases: 10. The CDR3 contains 16 residues. This chain's CDR3 is CASSIPGGRGTGELFF. CDR3 coding DNA: TGTGCCAGCAGCATCCCAGGGGGCCGGGGAACCGGGGAGCTGTTTTTT. Supplemented by reference TRBV11-3 and TRBJ2-2, the full variable domain reads EAGVVQSPRYKIIEKKQPVAFWCNPISGHNTLYWYLQNLGQGPELLIRYENEEAVDDSQLPKDRFSAERLKGVDSTLKIQPAELGDSAVYLCASSIPGGRGTGELFFGEGSRLTVL.

In regard to this clone: The CDR3 carries no conserved terminal phenylalanine or tryptophan, so it likely arises from a read error. The genes are TRBV2 and TRBJ1-4; 7 bases are a match to TRBD1. This CDR3 spans 14 amino acids. J lost 7 bases, V lost 7 bases, and 9 bases had no gene match. Germline CDR1 is SNHLY and CDR2 is FYNNEI. CDR3 region: CASIRQGPFEKLFS. CDR3 nucleotide sequence: TGTGCCAGCATTAGACAGGGTCCTTTTGAAAAACTGTTTTCT.

The chain employs TRBV27 and TRBJ2-7, with 7 bases identical to TRBD1. The germline CDR1 and CDR2 sequences are MNHEY and SMNVEV (reference sequence). This CDR3 is 14 amino acids long. The junction had 9 bases not matched to a gene; V was cut back by 4 bases and J by 6 bases. The CDR3 bases are TGTGCCAGCAGTTGGGGGACAGTGAATTCCGAGCAGTACTTC. Translation gives CASSWGTVNSEQYF.

The chain couples TRBV4-1 to TRBJ1-1; D gene unclear. The V and J ends lost 0 bases and 4 bases respectively, with 9 bases between them. The germline V gene encodes CDR1 MGHRA and CDR2 YSYEKL. The CDR3 is 14 amino acids. CDR3 protein: CASSQDPETTEAFF. The CDR3 DNA reads as TGCGCCAGCAGCCAAGATCCGGAGACCACTGAAGCTTTCTTT.

The chain carries TRBV4-1 and TRBJ2-5; tentatively, D is TRBD1 (5 bases). Germline CDR1 MGHRA, CDR2 YSYEKL. The CDR3 runs 17 residues. The V gene lost 3 bases and the J gene lost 1 base, with 18 bases spanning the gap. The CDR3 spells CASSQVSPYGAQETQYF. The CDR3 bases are TGCGCCAGCAGCCAGGTCTCCCCCTATGGGGCCCAAGAGACCCAGTACTTC.

The chain joins TRBV11-3 to TRBJ1-1; 10 bases match TRBD1. The CDR3 length is 15 residues. V shed 4 bases, J shed 1 base, and the junction held 3 bases outside the gene matches. CDR1 is SGHNT and CDR2 is YENEEA in the germline V gene. CDR3 DNA sequence: TGTGCCAGCAGCTCCGGACAGGGGGGGAACACTGAAGCTTTCTTT. It translates to CASSSGQGGNTEAFF.